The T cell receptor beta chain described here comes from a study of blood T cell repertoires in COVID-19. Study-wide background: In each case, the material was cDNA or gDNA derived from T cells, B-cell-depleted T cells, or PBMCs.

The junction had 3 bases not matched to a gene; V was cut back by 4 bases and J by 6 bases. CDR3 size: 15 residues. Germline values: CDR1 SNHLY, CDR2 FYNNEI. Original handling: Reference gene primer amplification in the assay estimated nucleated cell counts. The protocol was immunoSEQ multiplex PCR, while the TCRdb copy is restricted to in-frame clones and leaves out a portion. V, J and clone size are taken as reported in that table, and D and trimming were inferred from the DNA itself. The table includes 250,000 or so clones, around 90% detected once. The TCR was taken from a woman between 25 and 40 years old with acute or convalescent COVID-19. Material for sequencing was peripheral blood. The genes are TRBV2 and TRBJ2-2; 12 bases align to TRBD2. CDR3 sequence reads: CASSVTSGSPGELFF. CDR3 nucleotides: TGTGCCAGCAGTGTGACTAGCGGGAGCCCCGGGGAGCTGTTTTTT.